This T cell receptor beta chain emerged from a study of Ad26.COV2.S vaccination and SARS-CoV-2 variants. V shed 4 bases and J 1 base; nucleotides not matched to a gene: 4. Germline V gene lookup returns CDR1 MGHDK and CDR2 SYGVNS. The length of the CDR3 is 16 residues. Method: immunoSEQ multiplex PCR; TCRdb's copy keeps in-frame clones and lacks some. There are fewer than 800,000 clones in the sample; around 90% occur only once, and about 1.5% lies in the top ten. Study findings and constraints: Overall T cell responses may have been underestimated by the analyses of TCR breadth and depth.

This clone is a singleton in its sample. Its matching antigen is unknown. The treatment denotes: 15 to 20 received Ad26.COV2.S at low or high dose, single or two shots; five or six received placebo; per-sample allocation not given. Samples analyzed were those drawn on day 63 after the first vaccine or placebo injection. Recruitment in Boston yielded a donor of adult age, 18-55 years. Sequences were derived from peripheral blood, sampled in a trial of Ad26.COV2.S vaccine versus placebo. The clonotype comes from a person aged 18-65 years who received the Ad26.COV2.S COVID-19 vaccine or a placebo. V gene TRBV25-1 combines with J gene TRBJ2-4; 10 bases agree with TRBD2. CDR3: CASSGGLARAKNIQYF. The CDR3 region has the DNA TGTGCCAGCAGTGGGGGACTAGCGCGGGCCAAAAACATTCAGTACTTC.